This T cell receptor beta chain was observed in a study of blood T cell repertoires in COVID-19 (dated by TCRdb to the early 2020s). The study in broad terms: Collaborator samples came from the United States, Italy and Spain and covered acute and convalescent phases of COVID-19. The prospective study material was composed of cDNA or gDNA derived from T cells, B-cell-depleted T cells, or PBMCs. Samples were obtained from the ongoing ImmuneRACE study (first 160 participants) and from approximately 1,200 subjects provided by 6 global collaborators. The repertoires were released in a freely available public database intended as a resource for research on the immune response to SARS-CoV-2. The dataset comprised deeply sampled blood TCRbeta repertoires from subjects exposed to, actively infected with, or recovered from COVID-19. Sample metadata almost always included a de-identified subject ID, COVID-19 status, age in years and sex. Where available, HLA class I and class II types were taken from metadata supplied by the sample provider and were not determined by assay-based typing. Overall study results and their limits: Clinical and demographic metadata were provided uncurated, with the amount varying by source and participant.

The immunoSEQ Assay, a bias-controlled multiplex PCR, was used to amplify TCRbeta CDR3 regions from genomic DNA. For the original study's pipeline: The number of nucleated cells in each sample was estimated from the amplification of reference gene primers within the assay. Sequence reads were collapsed and filtered to measure the absolute abundance of every unique TCRbeta CDR3 rearrangement. Productive Simpson clonality was computed per sample as the square root of Simpson's diversity index over productive rearrangements. Held by TCRdb, this immuneACCESS table contains in-frame sequences only and omits some clones. Under half of the omission traces to an unresolved V gene where checked; the cause of the rest is unknown. That table is the source of V, J and clone size, and D and trimming were worked out from the DNA. The sample table holds a few hundred thousand clones, of which roughly nine tenths were seen once. The top ten constitute 0.85% to 1% of the sample.

As for this clone: The specificity of this receptor is unknown. Base qualities are not provided; no much larger clone lies one nucleotide away.

The germline V gene (reference sequence) supplies CDR1 SGHAT and CDR2 FQDESV. The cysteine opens and the phenylalanine closes a CDR3 of 14 amino acids. Only the CDR3 DNA stays, 42 bases, in frame from base 1. Germline trimming: 3 bases from V, 4 bases from J; junction bases outside gene matches: 5. A second Seattle source provided samples from volunteer blood donors who had recovered from COVID-19. The collaborating institutions used their own protocols to collect whole blood in K2EDTA tubes. For TCRbeta analysis, collaborators shipped samples in one of three forms: frozen whole blood, isolated PBMCs, or DNA extracted from either of those sample types.

Sequencing input: peripheral blood. The receptor was isolated from a woman between 40 and 55 years old who had recovered from COVID-19. The chain was built from TRBV11-1 and TRBJ2-7; TRBD2 fits 8 bases in the junction. The CDR3 reads as follows: CASSFSGSRYEQYF. The DNA sequence follows: TGTGCCAGCAGCTTCAGCGGGAGTCGGTACGAGCAGTACTTC.